This T cell receptor beta chain was sequenced during a study of blood T cell repertoires in COVID-19. Study in general: Recovered Cohort 3 donors showed two negative PCRs, clearance, or symptom resolution. T cells, B-cell-depleted T cells, or PBMCs provided the cDNA or gDNA that served as material.

The trim removed 4 bases at V and 3 bases at J, leaving 5 bases unmatched. Germline CDR1 MDHEN, CDR2 SYDVKM. The CDR3 has 15 amino acids. The repertoire was sequenced with immunoSEQ multiplex PCR; TCRdb's copy has only in-frame clones and lacks some. The data hold more than 300,000 clones, with around 87% observed a single time. The sequencing input was PBMCs or T cells enriched from blood (not recorded which). The chain links TRBV28 to TRBJ2-1; 8 positions agree with TRBD2. The sequence came from a man between 35 and 55 years old in a cohort exposed to, infected with or recovered from COVID-19 (not recorded which). As DNA, the CDR3 is TGTGCCAGCAGTTATACTAGCGGTCACTACAATGAGCAGTTCTTC. Residues: CASSYTSGHYNEQFF.